What follows are 18 T cell receptor beta chains derived from one specimen sequenced in a study of T-cell memory formation after mild COVID-19. A single record per CDR3 protein comes from TCRdb applying MiXCR to the 5' RACE reads. The repertoire holds 350,000 to 400,000 distinct CDR3 sequences, 14% seen once, with 20% to 25% in the top ten. The specimen sequenced was PBMCs or a T cell subset sorted from them (not recorded which). These receptors were collected from a man aged 18 to 29 who had mild COVID-19 (a few samples of this study predate the infection). Cell type and time point are not known.

The chain has TRBV20-1 and TRBJ1-1; 8 nucleotides match TRBD1. Trimming cost V 6 bases and J 9 bases; bases outside gene matches: 12. Germline CDR1 reads DFQATT; CDR2 reads SNEGSKA (reference sequence). The CDR3 loop spans 13 amino acids. CDR3 residues: CSARSRGRVKAFF. The CDR3 region has the DNA TGCAGTGCCAGATCCAGGGGGCGAGTGAAAGCTTTCTTT.

V is TRBV11-1 and J is TRBJ2-4, with 7 bases matching TRBD1. Trimming at V came to 1 base and at J to 6 bases, leaving 9 bases not matched to a gene. The CDR3 length is 16 residues. CDR1 is SGHAT and CDR2 is FQDESV in the germline V gene (reference sequence). The CDR3 DNA reads as TGTGCCAGCAGCTTAGACAGGGGTCCCATGGGAAACATTCAGTACTTC. It translates to CASSLDRGPMGNIQYF.

The chain has TRBV5-4 and TRBJ2-6; D unclear. The ends were cut back, 7 bases at V and 0 bases at J, with 14 bases in the middle. There are 16 residues in the CDR3. Germline V lookup: CDR1 SGHNT, CDR2 YYREEE (reference sequence). The CDR3 DNA reads as TGTGCCAGCTCGAATAGGCCAAGCTCTGGGGCCAACGTCCTGACTTTC. Protein product: CASSNRPSSGANVLTF. Full variable domain (outside the CDR3, taken from reference TRBV5-4 and TRBJ2-6): ETGVTQSPTHLIKTRGQQVTLRCSSQSGHNTVSWYQQALGQGPQFIFQYYREEENGRGNFPPRFSGLQFPNYSSELNVNALELDDSALYLCASSNRPSSGANVLTFGAGSRLTVL.

V is TRBV30 and J is TRBJ1-2; D gene uncertain. Germline-derived CDR1 and CDR2 are GTSNPN and SVGIG (reference sequence). The CDR3 contains 12 residues. V lost 8 bases and J 1 base, leaving 11 bases between the germline ends. The CDR3 here is CAQDWVNYGYTF. The CDR3 DNA sequence: TGTGCCCAAGACTGGGTTAACTATGGCTACACCTTC.

This clonotype was counted only a few times. The chain recombines TRBV11-2 with TRBJ2-2; TRBD2 matches 7 bases. This CDR3 region has 16 residues. The V gene end was trimmed by 3 bases and the J gene end by 0 bases; junction bases not matched to a gene: 4. CDR1 and CDR2 from the germline V gene are SGHAT and FQNNGV. The CDR3 region has the DNA TGTGCCAGCAGCTTTTGGGGGGGAGCGAACACCGGGGAGCTGTTTTTT. It translates to CASSFWGGANTGELFF.

This clonotype was seen only a few times. This chain links TRBV11-1 with TRBJ2-1; 7 bases map to TRBD1. Losses at the gene ends were 5 bases for V and 9 bases for J; bases not matched to a gene: 13. The CDR3 is 15 residues long. The germline gives CDR1 SGHAT, CDR2 FQDESV (reference sequence). The DNA of the CDR3 is TGTGCCAGCAGCCCAACCGCTGGGACAGTCATTGAGCAGTTCTTC. Translating gives CASSPTAGTVIEQFF.

This clonotype was detected many times. The chain recombines TRBV12-3 or TRBV12-4 with TRBJ1-2; 9 nucleotides match TRBD1. V lost 6 bases, J lost 6 bases, and 2 bases stayed unmatched. There are 12 residues in the CDR3. The CDR3 DNA is TGTGCCAGCAGAAGACAGGGGGATGGCTACACCTTC. Its translation: CASRRQGDGYTF.

V is TRBV20-1 and J is TRBJ2-7; D might be TRBD1 (5 bases). This CDR3 has 17 amino acids. Germline V lookup: CDR1 DFQATT, CDR2 SNEGSKA (reference sequence). V lost 3 bases and J lost 3, with 24 bases in between. CDR3 DNA: TGCAGTGCTAGCGGTCAGAAAAGCCTTAGGGGCTACTACGAGCAGTACTTC. It specifies CSASGQKSLRGYYEQYF.

This clonotype was recorded a few times. The chain links TRBV29-1 to TRBJ2-1, with D hard to call. Per germline, CDR1 SQVTM and CDR2 ANQGSEA. The CDR3 sequence is 13 residues long. V lost 4 bases and J 3 bases, leaving 10 bases between the germline ends. This CDR3 reads CSVVYTNYNEQFF. The CDR3 DNA reads as TGCAGCGTTGTGTATACTAACTACAATGAGCAGTTCTTC.

The table lists this clonotype with a few counts. This sequence joins TRBV18 and TRBJ2-6, with D unclear. The germline V gene has CDR1 KGHSH and CDR2 LQKENI. The CDR3 covers 16 residues. V was shortened by 2 bases and J by 0 bases, with 8 bases between the two germline ends. The CDR3 coding sequence is TGTGCCAGCTCACCAAGAGAAGACTCTGGGGCCAACGTCCTGACTTTC. Translated: CASSPREDSGANVLTF.

J is TRBJ2-5 and V is TRBV4-1, with D tentatively TRBD1 (5 bases). The germline V gene encodes CDR1 MGHRA and CDR2 YSYEKL. The V gene lost 1 base and the J gene lost 5 bases, with 11 bases spanning the gap. There are 14 residues in the CDR3. The CDR3 coding sequence is TGCGCCAGCAGCCAAGGATGGGGCGGTGAGACCCAGTACTTC. Translated, it gives CASSQGWGGETQYF.

This clonotype was seen more than once but under ten times. Compared with germline, one end of the junction differs, possibly owing to a read error. The gene calls are TRBV6-2 or TRBV6-3 and TRBJ1-6; D perhaps matches TRBD1 (6 bases). This CDR3 has 13 residues. CDR1 is MNHEY, CDR2 SVGEGT, per germline. The CDR3 sequence: CASSFTSGTPFHF. The CDR3 DNA reads TGTGCCAGCAGTTTCACTTCCGGGACACCCTTCCACTTT.

The chain's CDR3 is CASSLNPAGVSYNEQFF. CDR3 DNA: TGTGCCAGTAGCCTTAATCCCGCGGGGGTCTCCTACAATGAGCAGTTCTTC. The chain recombines TRBV7-3 with TRBJ2-1; TRBD2 matches 7 bases. This CDR3 is 17 amino acids long. The junction had 14 bases not matched to a gene; V was cut back by 9 bases and J by 0 bases. Germline values: CDR1 SGHTA, CDR2 FQGTGA.

The CDR3 region is CASSDRGFSYNEQFF. The CDR3 coding sequence is TGTGCCAGCAGTGACAGGGGGTTCTCCTACAATGAGCAGTTCTTC. The genes are TRBV6-5 and TRBJ2-1; 9 positions agree with TRBD1. The CDR3 is 15 residues long. Germline V gene lookup returns CDR1 MNHEY and CDR2 SVGAGI. The V and J ends lost 5 bases and 0 bases, in that order; junction bases with no gene match: 2.

The V call is TRBV19, the J call TRBJ2-2; possible D gene TRBD2, 5 bases. Germline V lookup: CDR1 LNHDA, CDR2 SQIVND (reference sequence). CDR3 length equals 15 residues. Trimming took 3 bases from V and 1 from J, leaving 9 bases between them. CDR3 loop: CASSIGGRNTGELFF. CDR3 DNA: TGTGCCAGTAGTATCGGAGGTCGGAACACCGGGGAGCTGTTTTTT.

This clonotype turned up a few times. The chain carries TRBV7-9 and TRBJ1-1; no definite D call. The CDR3 consists of 15 residues. V was cut by 1 base and J by 2 bases, with 11 bases left in between. Germline loops: CDR1 SEHNR, CDR2 FQNEAQ (reference sequence). The CDR3 reads CASSLVGPGNTEAFF. In DNA form, the CDR3 reads TGTGCCAGCAGCTTAGTGGGCCCCGGTAACACTGAAGCTTTCTTT. The variable domain in full, completed from reference TRBV7-9 and TRBJ1-1, reads DTGVSQNPRHKITKRGQNVTFRCDPISEHNRLYWYRQTLGQGPEFLTYFQNEAQLEKSRLLSDRFSAERPKGSFSTLEIQRTEQGDSAMYLCASSLVGPGNTEAFFGQGTRLTVV.

This chain connects TRBV27 to TRBJ2-7, with D possibly being TRBD1 or TRBD2 (5 bases each). The germline V gene has CDR1 MNHEY and CDR2 SMNVEV (reference sequence). Trimming took 3 bases from V and 2 from J, leaving 11 bases between them. The CDR3 loop spans 14 amino acids. CDR3 bases: TGTGCCAGCAGTTTCTCCCGGGGACCCTACGAGCAGTACTTC. Translating it yields CASSFSRGPYEQYF.

This clonotype has more than one count but fewer than ten. V gene TRBV6-1 combines with J gene TRBJ1-2; D gene ambiguous. This CDR3 spans 13 amino acids. V shed 4 bases and J shed 3 bases, with 9 bases lying between them. CDR1 and CDR2 (germline): MNHNS, SASEGT. The CDR3 protein is CASSGTLDYGYTF. DNA of the CDR3: TGTGCCAGCAGTGGGACGTTGGACTATGGCTACACCTTC.